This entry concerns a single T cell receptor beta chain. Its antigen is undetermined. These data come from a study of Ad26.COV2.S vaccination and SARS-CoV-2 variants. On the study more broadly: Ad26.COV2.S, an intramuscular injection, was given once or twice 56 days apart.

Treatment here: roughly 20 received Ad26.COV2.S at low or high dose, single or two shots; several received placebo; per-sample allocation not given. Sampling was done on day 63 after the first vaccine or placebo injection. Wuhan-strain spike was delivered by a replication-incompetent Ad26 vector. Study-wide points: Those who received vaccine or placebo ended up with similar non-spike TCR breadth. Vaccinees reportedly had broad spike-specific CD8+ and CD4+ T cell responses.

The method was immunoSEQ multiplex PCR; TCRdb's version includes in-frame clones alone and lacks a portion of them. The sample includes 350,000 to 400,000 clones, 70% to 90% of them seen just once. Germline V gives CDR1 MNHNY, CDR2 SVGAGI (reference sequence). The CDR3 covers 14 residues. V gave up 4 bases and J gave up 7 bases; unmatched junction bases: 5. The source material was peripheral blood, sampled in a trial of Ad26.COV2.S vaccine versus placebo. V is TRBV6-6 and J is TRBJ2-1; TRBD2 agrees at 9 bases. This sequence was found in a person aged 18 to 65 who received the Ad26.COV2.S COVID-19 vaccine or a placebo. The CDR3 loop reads CASSFLTSGNEQFF. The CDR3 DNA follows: TGTGCCAGCAGTTTCCTGACTAGCGGAAATGAGCAGTTCTTC.